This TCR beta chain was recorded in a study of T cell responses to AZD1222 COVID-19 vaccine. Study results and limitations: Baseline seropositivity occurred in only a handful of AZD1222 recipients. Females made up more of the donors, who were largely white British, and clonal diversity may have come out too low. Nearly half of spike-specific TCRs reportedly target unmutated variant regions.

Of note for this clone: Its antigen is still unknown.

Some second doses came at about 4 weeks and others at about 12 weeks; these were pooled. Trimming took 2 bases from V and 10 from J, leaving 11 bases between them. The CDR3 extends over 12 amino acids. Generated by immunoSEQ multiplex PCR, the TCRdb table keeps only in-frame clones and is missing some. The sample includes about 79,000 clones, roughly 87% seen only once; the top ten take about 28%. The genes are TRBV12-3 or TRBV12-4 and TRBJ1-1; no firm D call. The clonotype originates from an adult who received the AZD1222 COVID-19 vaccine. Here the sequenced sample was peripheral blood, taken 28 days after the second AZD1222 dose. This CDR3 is CASSLSARTAFF. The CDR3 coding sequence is TGTGCCAGCAGTTTATCGGCCAGGACAGCTTTCTTT.